The clone carrying this TCR beta chain was counted a single time. Sequencing used immunoSEQ multiplex PCR; TCRdb keeps in-frame clones, though not all of them. The sample lists about 140,000 clones, roughly 80% seen once, with 1.6% in the top ten. Germline V gene sequence: CDR1 SGHRS, CDR2 YFSETQ. J was trimmed by 0 bases and V by 4 bases; bases with no gene match: 7. CDR3 length equals 16 residues. This sample was taken from a study of blood T cell repertoires in COVID-19. Cohort allocation depended upon clinical history that participants reported. A PCR-confirmed or clinician-diagnosed COVID-19 case had contacted exposed participants within 2 weeks of entry.

Sequencing input: PBMCs or T cells enriched from blood (not recorded which). The source of this sequence is a woman aged 18-35 years who had been exposed to COVID-19. J is TRBJ1-3 and V is TRBV5-1; 7 bases agree with TRBD1. This chain's CDR3 is CASSVTGTASGNTIYF. As DNA, the CDR3 is TGCGCCAGCAGCGTAACGGGGACAGCCTCTGGAAACACCATATATTTT.